These T cell receptor beta chains were read from a single sample in a study of T-cell reconstitution after alpha-beta-depleted transplantation in children. TCRdb re-analysed the PCR reads in MiXCR, keeping a single row per CDR3 protein. The data show some 490,000 distinct CDR3 sequences, with about an eighth seen just once and about 6% held by the top ten. The sequencing here drew on PBMCs from the stem cell graft donor, taken from the stem cell graft. Source of these receptors: a human donor who donated a stem cell graft to a child with combined immunodeficiency. Both conserved end residues are part of each CDR3. The D gene is left open where the match is weak. The size of a clone is reported for some rows only, either as once, few or many, or as a class for expanded clones.

CSARGGQVITDTQYF | TGCAGTGCTAGAGGGGGGCAGGTGATTACAGATACGCAGTATTTT | TRBJ2-3 | TRBV20-1 | NA | few
CSARGQGWATYEQYF | TGCAGTGCTAGAGGACAGGGTTGGGCAACCTACGAGCAGTACTTC | TRBJ2-7 | TRBV20-1 | TRBD1 | few
CATSDRTDLTDTQYF | TGTGCCACCAGTGACCGGACAGATCTCACAGATACGCAGTATTTT | TRBJ2-3 | TRBV24-1 | NA | many
CSVANLAGNEQYF | TGCAGTGTCGCCAATCTAGCGGGAAACGAGCAGTACTTC | TRBJ2-7 | TRBV20-1 | TRBD2 | many
CASSVTGTSRLLYEQYF | TGTGCCAGCAGCGTCACCGGGACTAGCCGGCTCCTTTACGAGCAGTACTTC | TRBJ2-7 | TRBV9 | TRBD2 | many
CASSIQGDQPQHF | TGTGCCAGCAGCATACAGGGGGATCAGCCCCAGCATTTT | TRBJ1-5 | TRBV7-9 | TRBD1 | few
CASSPRPPRAANTGELFF | TGTGCCAGCAGTCCCCGGCCACCTAGGGCGGCTAACACCGGGGAGCTGTTTTTT | TRBJ2-2 | TRBV12-3/TRBV12-4 | NA | NA
CASSFGGTYEQYF | TGTGCCAGCAGCTTTGGAGGGACCTACGAGCAGTACTTC | TRBJ2-7 | TRBV12-3/TRBV12-4 | NA | many
CAISATVSGALSRVGETQYF | TGTGCCATCAGCGCAACCGTAAGCGGGGCCCTGAGTAGGGTTGGTGAGACCCAGTACTTC | TRBJ2-5 | TRBV10-3 | TRBD2 | few
CASSPGTSGSREQFF | TGTGCCAGCAGCCCGGGAACTAGCGGGAGTCGTGAGCAGTTCTTC | TRBJ2-1 | TRBV7-8 | TRBD2 | NA
CASSLSVFGTGGYTF | TGTGCCAGCAGTTTATCGGTCTTTGGGACAGGTGGCTACACCTTC | TRBJ1-2 | TRBV27 | TRBD1 | few
CSVALTLGSSYNEQFF | TGCAGCGTTGCCTTGACATTGGGGAGCTCCTACAATGAGCAGTTCTTC | TRBJ2-1 | TRBV29-1 | NA | many
CASSLHLAEETQYF | TGTGCCAGCAGCTTACATCTAGCCGAAGAGACCCAGTACTTC | TRBJ2-5 | TRBV11-2 | NA | few
CSVAQGSNEQFF | TGCAGCGTTGCCCAGGGCAGCAATGAGCAGTTCTTC | TRBJ2-1 | TRBV29-1 | NA | few
CASSGGTSGGSTQYF | TGTGCCAGCAGTGGTGGGACTAGCGGGGGTTCTACGCAGTATTTT | TRBJ2-3 | TRBV12-3/TRBV12-4 | TRBD2 | few
CASSLAFGEQYF | TGCGCCAGCAGCTTGGCTTTCGGCGAGCAGTACTTC | TRBJ2-7 | TRBV5-1 | NA | NA
CASSYRQGGKLFF | TGTGCCAGCAGTTACCGACAGGGGGGAAAACTGTTTTTT | TRBJ1-4 | TRBV6-5 | TRBD1 | few
CASSPGTSNEQFF | TGTGCCAGCAGCCCCGGGACCTCCAATGAGCAGTTCTTC | TRBJ2-1 | TRBV9 | NA | NA
CASSFAAINTGELFF | TGTGCCAGCAGTTTCGCGGCAATTAACACCGGGGAGCTGTTTTTT | TRBJ2-2 | TRBV12-3/TRBV12-4 | NA | NA
CASTQPRASGSYEQYF | TGTGCCAGCACACAACCAAGGGCTAGCGGTAGCTACGAGCAGTACTTC | TRBJ2-7 | TRBV6-2/TRBV6-3 | TRBD2 | few
CASSLDPVSSYNEQFF | TGTGCCAGCAGCTTAGATCCCGTGAGCTCCTACAATGAGCAGTTCTTC | TRBJ2-1 | TRBV11-2 | NA | many
CASSSLTASYNEQFF | TGTGCCAGCAGCTCCTTGACAGCCTCCTACAATGAGCAGTTCTTC | TRBJ2-1 | TRBV5-6 | NA | many
CSARDERGGGYEQYF | TGCAGTGCTAGAGACGAGCGGGGGGGCGGTTACGAGCAGTACTTC | TRBJ2-7 | TRBV20-1 | TRBD2 | few
CASTTMGGAEAFF | TGTGCCAGCACGACCATGGGCGGCGCTGAAGCTTTCTTT | TRBJ1-1 | TRBV7-9 | NA | many
CASSLGSGGNEQFF | TGTGCCAGCAGTTTGGGATCAGGGGGCAATGAGCAGTTCTTC | TRBJ2-1 | TRBV12-3/TRBV12-4 | TRBD1 | few
CASSLSGDGDNEQFF | TGTGCCAGCAGTTTATCAGGGGACGGGGACAATGAGCAGTTCTTC | TRBJ2-1 | TRBV12-3/TRBV12-4 | NA | many
CSARPGRVGTGELFF | TGCAGTGCCAGACCTGGCCGTGTTGGGACCGGGGAGCTGTTTTTT | TRBJ2-2 | TRBV20-1 | NA | few
CASSRRVNEQFF | TGTGCCAGCAGTCGCAGGGTGAATGAGCAGTTCTTC | TRBJ2-1 | TRBV12-3/TRBV12-4 | NA | few
CASSLEAGGDYYGYTF | TGTGCCAGCAGCTTAGAGGCAGGGGGTGATTACTATGGCTACACCTTC | TRBJ1-2 | TRBV7-2 | TRBD1 | NA
CASSLQGPQETQYF | TGCGCCAGCAGCTTGCAGGGACCCCAAGAGACCCAGTACTTC | TRBJ2-5 | TRBV5-1 | NA | many
CASSPEGRIEETQYF | TGCGCCAGCAGCCCAGAAGGACGTATTGAAGAGACCCAGTACTTC | TRBJ2-5 | TRBV5-1 | NA | few
CASSFQGQTEAFF | TGTGCCAGCAGCTTCCAGGGTCAGACTGAAGCTTTCTTT | TRBJ1-1 | TRBV7-9 | NA | many
CASSRIQGVTHEQYF | TGTGCCAGCAGTAGAATACAGGGGGTTACCCACGAGCAGTACTTC | TRBJ2-7 | TRBV12-3/TRBV12-4 | TRBD1 | many
CAISELPGGYNEQFF | TGTGCCATCAGTGAACTCCCTGGGGGGTACAATGAGCAGTTCTTC | TRBJ2-1 | TRBV10-3 | NA | many
CSARDLVGNPDTQYF | TGCAGTGCTAGAGATTTGGTTGGGAACCCAGATACGCAGTATTTT | TRBJ2-3 | TRBV20-1 | NA | few
CASSWFPGLASTTETQYF | TGCGCCAGCAGCTGGTTCCCGGGACTAGCTTCCACGACGGAGACCCAGTACTTC | TRBJ2-5 | TRBV5-1 | TRBD2 | few
CASSLLAVPPLHF | TGTGCCAGCAGCCTTCTGGCCGTTCCTCCCCTCCACTTT | TRBJ1-6 | TRBV7-9 | NA | many
CASSAAGGPTDTQYF | TGTGCCAGCAGCGCCGCGGGGGGGCCAACAGATACGCAGTATTTT | TRBJ2-3 | TRBV7-3 | TRBD2 | NA
CASSYLYEQYF | TGTGCCAGCAGTTACCTCTACGAGCAGTACTTC | TRBJ2-7 | TRBV6-5 | NA | many
CASSLRVWNYGYTF | TGCGCCAGCAGCCTCAGGGTGTGGAACTATGGCTACACCTTC | TRBJ1-2 | TRBV4-3 | NA | NA
CSVTNRAGGYTF | TGCAGCGTTACGAACAGGGCCGGTGGCTACACCTTC | TRBJ1-2 | TRBV29-1 | NA | many
CASSNGTVSYEQYF | TGTGCCAGCAGTAACGGGACGGTCTCCTACGAGCAGTACTTC | TRBJ2-7 | TRBV25-1 | NA | many
CASSLGSGRIYEQYF | TGTGCCAGCAGCTTGGGCAGCGGGAGGATCTACGAGCAGTACTTC | TRBJ2-7 | TRBV7-2 | TRBD2 | NA
CASSKGGIGNNEQFF | TGTGCCAGCAGCAAGGGGGGAATTGGGAACAATGAGCAGTTCTTC | TRBJ2-1 | TRBV7-3 | NA | NA
CASSLHSGASGANVLTF | TGTGCCAGCAGCCTCCATTCGGGGGCCTCTGGGGCCAACGTCCTGACTTTC | TRBJ2-6 | TRBV7-8 | NA | few
CASGMSSYEQYF | TGTGCCAGCGGGATGAGCTCCTACGAGCAGTACTTC | TRBJ2-7 | TRBV6-2/TRBV6-3 | NA | NA
CAFSHNTYRGLNTEAFF | TGTGCCTTCAGCCACAATACATACAGGGGACTGAACACTGAAGCTTTCTTT | TRBJ1-1 | TRBV2 | TRBD1 | NA
CASSLTLPTDTQYF | TGTGCCAGCAGCCTCACTCTTCCCACAGATACGCAGTATTTT | TRBJ2-3 | TRBV7-2 | NA | NA
CASSQDPGRSGNTIYF | TGTGCCAGCTCACAAGACCCGGGGCGTTCTGGAAACACCATATATTTT | TRBJ1-3 | TRBV18 | NA | many
CSARRAKNIQYF | TGCAGTGCCCGTCGGGCCAAAAACATTCAGTACTTC | TRBJ2-4 | TRBV20-1 | NA | many
CASGLPTSGAQNTGELFF | TGTGCCAGCGGCTTACCGACTAGCGGGGCGCAGAACACCGGGGAGCTGTTTTTT | TRBJ2-2 | TRBV9 | TRBD2 | NA
CSARARDLHNEQFF | TGCAGTGCTAGAGCTCGGGATCTCCACAATGAGCAGTTCTTC | TRBJ2-1 | TRBV20-1 | NA | NA
CASSPTTGEEETQYF | TGTGCCAGCAGCCCTACTACAGGGGAGGAAGAGACCCAGTACTTC | TRBJ2-5 | TRBV9 | NA | many
CASSQNGQWGSYNEQFF | TGTGCCAGCAGCCAAAACGGGCAGTGGGGCTCCTACAATGAGCAGTTCTTC | TRBJ2-1 | TRBV3-1 | NA | NA
CASRTGSLETQYF | TGTGCCAGCCGGACAGGGAGCCTGGAGACCCAGTACTTC | TRBJ2-5 | TRBV3-1 | TRBD1 | NA
CASSYSVAGLYNEQFF | TGTGCCAGCAGTTACTCAGTAGCGGGGCTCTACAATGAGCAGTTCTTC | TRBJ2-1 | TRBV6-5 | TRBD2 | many
CASSLQGRGTDTQYF | TGTGCCAGCAGCTTGCAGGGCCGAGGCACAGATACGCAGTATTTT | TRBJ2-3 | TRBV11-3 | NA | NA
CASSEPGQQYF | TGTGCCAGCAGCGAGCCTGGACAGCAGTACTTC | TRBJ2-7 | TRBV7-9 | NA | NA
CASTPDRGLSYEQYF | TGTGCCAGCACCCCGGACAGGGGGCTAAGCTACGAGCAGTACTTC | TRBJ2-7 | TRBV6-2/TRBV6-3 | TRBD1 | few